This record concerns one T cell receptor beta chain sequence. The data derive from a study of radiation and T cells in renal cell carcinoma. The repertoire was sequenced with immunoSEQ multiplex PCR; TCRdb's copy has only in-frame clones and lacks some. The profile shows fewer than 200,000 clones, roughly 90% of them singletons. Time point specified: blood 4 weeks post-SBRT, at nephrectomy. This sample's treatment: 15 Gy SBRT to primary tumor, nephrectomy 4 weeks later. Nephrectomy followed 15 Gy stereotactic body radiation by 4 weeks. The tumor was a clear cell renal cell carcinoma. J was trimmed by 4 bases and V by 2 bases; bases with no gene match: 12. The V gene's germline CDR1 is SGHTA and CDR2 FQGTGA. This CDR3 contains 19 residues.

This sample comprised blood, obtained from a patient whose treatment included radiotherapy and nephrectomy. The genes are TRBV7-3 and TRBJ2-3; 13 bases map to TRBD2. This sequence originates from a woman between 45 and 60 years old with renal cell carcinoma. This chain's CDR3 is CASSLSPRTSGGASDTQYF. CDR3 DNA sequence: TGTGCCAGCAGCTTATCCCCCCGAACTAGCGGGGGGGCCTCAGATACGCAGTATTTT.